This T cell receptor beta chain was found in a study of cytomegalovirus exposure and HLA in healthy donors. Overall study: Among the approximately 420 donors who were genotyped, about 84% fell in the genetic ancestry cluster that is associated with self-reported Caucasian donors.

Trimming cost V 4 bases and J 9 bases; bases outside gene matches: 14. CDR3 length equals 16 residues. Germline V gives CDR1 SGHNT, CDR2 YYREEE (reference sequence). With respect to this clone: Its antigen is unknown.

Study-wide findings and caveats: As confirmed in vitro, three CMV-associated chains were specific for CMV antigens. Most TCR sequences were rare, but some public TCRs occurred in many donors.

60 Vbeta and 13 Jbeta primers were used in PCR. The data were produced by immunoSEQ multiplex PCR, yet TCRdb's version contains in-frame clones alone and is incomplete. This repertoire comprises tens of thousands of clones; its ten largest clones make up approximately 4.2%. Sequenced material: PBMCs. The chain carries TRBV5-4 and TRBJ2-4; 9 bases align to TRBD2. The TCR comes from a man between 18 and 35 years old in good health and CMV-seropositive. The CDR3 nucleotides are TGTGCCAGCAGCCGTGGGTGGCGGGAGGGCGGTGTCATTCAGTACTTC. Protein: CASSRGWREGGVIQYF.